This is a list of T cell receptor beta chains from one sample in a study of T-cell memory formation after mild COVID-19. TCRdb independently ran MiXCR on the 5' RACE reads; one entry per CDR3 protein. Of approximately 98,000 distinct CDR3 sequences in the sample, over 15% were seen once. The sequenced material came from PBMCs or a T cell subset sorted from them (not recorded which). These receptors originate from a man aged 18 to 30 who had mild COVID-19 (a few samples of this study predate the infection). Cell type and time point are not known. The CDR3 runs from the conserved cysteine through the conserved F or W. Each record gives: CDR3 DNA, CDR3 protein, D gene, clone size, J gene, V gene. D genes are given only for firm matches. Only part of the rows carry a size: once, few, many, or a class if the clone is expanded.

CDR3 DNA: TGCGCCAGCAGTTTGTCGGTAGGGTTGAGGGAGACCCAGTACTTC; CDR3 protein: CASSLSVGLRETQYF; D gene: NA; clone size: few; J gene: TRBJ2-5; V gene: TRBV5-1
CDR3 DNA: TGCGCCAGCAGGACCGGGACAGGGGTTCTCAGACGACTCAATGAGCAGTTCTTC; CDR3 protein: CASRTGTGVLRRLNEQFF; D gene: TRBD1; clone size: NA; J gene: TRBJ2-1; V gene: TRBV5-1
CDR3 DNA: TGTGCCAGCAGTGAAGAACCAGGGGCTCAGCCCCAGCATTTT; CDR3 protein: CASSEEPGAQPQHF; D gene: NA; clone size: NA; J gene: TRBJ1-5; V gene: TRBV2
CDR3 DNA: TGTGCCAGTAGTATCGGAAACAATCAGCCCCAGCATTTT; CDR3 protein: CASSIGNNQPQHF; D gene: NA; clone size: NA; J gene: TRBJ1-5; V gene: TRBV19
CDR3 DNA: TGTGCCACGACTGGGGATGGGGAGACCCAGTACTTC; CDR3 protein: CATTGDGETQYF; D gene: NA; clone size: few; J gene: TRBJ2-5; V gene: TRBV6-5
CDR3 DNA: TGTGCCAGCAGCTCAAGGACTAGCGGGGGGCAGTACAATGAGCAGTTCTTC; CDR3 protein: CASSSRTSGGQYNEQFF; D gene: TRBD2; clone size: NA; J gene: TRBJ2-1; V gene: TRBV11-2
CDR3 DNA: TGTGCCAGCGATGCCGGGCCCTATTCCACCGGGGAGCTGTTTTTT; CDR3 protein: CASDAGPYSTGELFF; D gene: NA; clone size: NA; J gene: TRBJ2-2; V gene: TRBV12-3/TRBV12-4
CDR3 DNA: TGTGCCAGCAGTTATTCTCGTCAAGGTTGGACTGAAGCTTTCTTT; CDR3 protein: CASSYSRQGWTEAFF; D gene: NA; clone size: few; J gene: TRBJ1-1; V gene: TRBV6-5
CDR3 DNA: TGTGCCAGCAGCCCGCGGGGTAGCGGGGGGGCATACAATGAGCAGTTCTTC; CDR3 protein: CASSPRGSGGAYNEQFF; D gene: TRBD2; clone size: NA; J gene: TRBJ2-1; V gene: TRBV7-9
CDR3 DNA: TGCGCCAGCAGCTTCACTGACGAGCAGTACTTC; CDR3 protein: CASSFTDEQYF; D gene: NA; clone size: NA; J gene: TRBJ2-7; V gene: TRBV5-1
CDR3 DNA: TGCGCCAGCAGCCCGATGCTAGCGGGGGCGACAGATACGCAGTATTTT; CDR3 protein: CASSPMLAGATDTQYF; D gene: TRBD2; clone size: few; J gene: TRBJ2-3; V gene: TRBV5-1
CDR3 DNA: TGTGCCACCAGCAGAGGGGCGACTAGCGGGAGAAGGTTAGAGACCCAGTACTTC; CDR3 protein: CATSRGATSGRRLETQYF; D gene: TRBD2; clone size: NA; J gene: TRBJ2-5; V gene: TRBV15
CDR3 DNA: TGTGCCAGCAGCCTGGGCTGGGTCCAAAACACTGAAGCTTTCTTT; CDR3 protein: CASSLGWVQNTEAFF; D gene: NA; clone size: NA; J gene: TRBJ1-1; V gene: TRBV5-5
CDR3 DNA: TGCGCCAGCAGCTCTGATATCGGTACGCAGTATTTT; CDR3 protein: CASSSDIGTQYF; D gene: NA; clone size: NA; J gene: TRBJ2-3; V gene: TRBV5-1
CDR3 DNA: TGCAGTGCTAGAGGGACAACCCATGAGCAGTTCTTC; CDR3 protein: CSARGTTHEQFF; D gene: NA; clone size: many; J gene: TRBJ2-1; V gene: TRBV20-1
CDR3 DNA: TGCGCCAGCAGCTTTGAGGGGGCCGGAGATACGCAGTATTTT; CDR3 protein: CASSFEGAGDTQYF; D gene: TRBD1; clone size: few; J gene: TRBJ2-3; V gene: TRBV5-1
CDR3 DNA: TGTGCCAGCAGCTTTAATTCTGGAAACACCATATATTTT; CDR3 protein: CASSFNSGNTIYF; D gene: NA; clone size: NA; J gene: TRBJ1-3; V gene: TRBV7-2
CDR3 DNA: TGCAGCGCAGGACCTTGGGAGAATACGCAGTATTTT; CDR3 protein: CSAGPWENTQYF; D gene: NA; clone size: NA; J gene: TRBJ2-3; V gene: TRBV29-1
CDR3 DNA: TGTGCCAGCTCACAGGCCAGGGGTGGCACTGAAGCTTTCTTT; CDR3 protein: CASSQARGGTEAFF; D gene: NA; clone size: few; J gene: TRBJ1-1; V gene: TRBV18
CDR3 DNA: TGCGCCAGCAGCCCCGAGAGAGAAAAACTGTTTTTT; CDR3 protein: CASSPEREKLFF; D gene: NA; clone size: NA; J gene: TRBJ1-4; V gene: TRBV5-1
CDR3 DNA: TGTGCCAGCAGCTTAGAACCGTACAATGAAAAACTGTTTTTT; CDR3 protein: CASSLEPYNEKLFF; D gene: NA; clone size: few; J gene: TRBJ1-4; V gene: TRBV7-2
CDR3 DNA: TGTGCCAGCAGTCCCCCCACGGGACAGGGTACGGATACGCAGTATTTT; CDR3 protein: CASSPPTGQGTDTQYF; D gene: TRBD1; clone size: few; J gene: TRBJ2-3; V gene: TRBV6-5
CDR3 DNA: TGTGCCAGCAGCACCATAGGCGGGGGCTCCACAGATACGCAGTATTTT; CDR3 protein: CASSTIGGGSTDTQYF; D gene: NA; clone size: few; J gene: TRBJ2-3; V gene: TRBV7-9
CDR3 DNA: TGTGCCACCAGCACCCGGGGCAACCGAGCTTTCTTT; CDR3 protein: CATSTRGNRAFF; D gene: NA; clone size: NA; J gene: TRBJ1-1; V gene: TRBV15
CDR3 DNA: TGTGCCAGCAGCTTTACAGAAAACACTGAAGCTTTCTTT; CDR3 protein: CASSFTENTEAFF; D gene: NA; clone size: few; J gene: TRBJ1-1; V gene: TRBV7-2
CDR3 DNA: TGCAGTGCCGTCGTCGGTTTTCAAGAGACCCAGTACTTC; CDR3 protein: CSAVVGFQETQYF; D gene: NA; clone size: few; J gene: TRBJ2-5; V gene: TRBV20-1
CDR3 DNA: TGTGCCAGCAGCGTAGGCGGTAGCGGGGGACCCAATGAGCAGTTCTTC; CDR3 protein: CASSVGGSGGPNEQFF; D gene: TRBD2; clone size: few; J gene: TRBJ2-1; V gene: TRBV9
CDR3 DNA: TGCGCCAGCAGCCAACAGGGGGCCGTAAGAGAGACCCAGTACTTC; CDR3 protein: CASSQQGAVRETQYF; D gene: TRBD1; clone size: many; J gene: TRBJ2-5; V gene: TRBV4-1
CDR3 DNA: TGTGCCAGCAGATTTGGCATGGGCGGAAAAAGCACAGATACGCAGTATTTT; CDR3 protein: CASRFGMGGKSTDTQYF; D gene: NA; clone size: NA; J gene: TRBJ2-3; V gene: TRBV7-2
CDR3 DNA: TGTGCCAGCAGCGTAGAGTGGGCGAACACCGGGGAGCTGTTTTTT; CDR3 protein: CASSVEWANTGELFF; D gene: NA; clone size: NA; J gene: TRBJ2-2; V gene: TRBV9
CDR3 DNA: TGCAGCGTTGGGGCAGGCTGGGCTATGAACACTGAAGCTTTCTTT; CDR3 protein: CSVGAGWAMNTEAFF; D gene: NA; clone size: few; J gene: TRBJ1-1; V gene: TRBV29-1
CDR3 DNA: TGCGCCAGCAGCTCTGGGACGGGGAACACTGAAGCTTTCTTT; CDR3 protein: CASSSGTGNTEAFF; D gene: NA; clone size: NA; J gene: TRBJ1-1; V gene: TRBV5-1
CDR3 DNA: TGTGCCAGCAGCTCTAGGACAGGCCTTGGGGAGCTGTTTTTT; CDR3 protein: CASSSRTGLGELFF; D gene: TRBD1; clone size: many; J gene: TRBJ2-2; V gene: TRBV7-8
CDR3 DNA: TGCGCCAGCAGCTATATCCCAGACACAGATACGCAGTATTTT; CDR3 protein: CASSYIPDTDTQYF; D gene: NA; clone size: few; J gene: TRBJ2-3; V gene: TRBV5-1
CDR3 DNA: TGTGCCAGCAGCTTCACTATATCGAGAGGGCTTAACGTTGTGAACACTGAAGCTTTCTTT; CDR3 protein: CASSFTISRGLNVVNTEAFF; D gene: NA; clone size: NA; J gene: TRBJ1-1; V gene: TRBV7-2
CDR3 DNA: TGCGCCAGCAGCTTGGAGGGACAGGGCAACACCGGGGAGCTGTTTTTT; CDR3 protein: CASSLEGQGNTGELFF; D gene: TRBD1; clone size: few; J gene: TRBJ2-2; V gene: TRBV5-1
CDR3 DNA: TGTGCCAGCAGTTACCGACAGGGCTCTCTCTATGGCTACACCTTC; CDR3 protein: CASSYRQGSLYGYTF; D gene: TRBD1; clone size: NA; J gene: TRBJ1-2; V gene: TRBV6-5
CDR3 DNA: TGCGCCAGCAGCTTGGGGGGGGAGGGCCATGGCTACACCTTC; CDR3 protein: CASSLGGEGHGYTF; D gene: NA; clone size: many; J gene: TRBJ1-2; V gene: TRBV5-1
CDR3 DNA: TGCAGTGCCGTCCGGGACAGGGGGACTTATGGCTACACCTTC; CDR3 protein: CSAVRDRGTYGYTF; D gene: TRBD1; clone size: few; J gene: TRBJ1-2; V gene: TRBV20-1
CDR3 DNA: TGCGCCAGCAGCCAAGTCATGAAGCGGGGGTTTGCAGATACGCAGTATTTT; CDR3 protein: CASSQVMKRGFADTQYF; D gene: TRBD2; clone size: few; J gene: TRBJ2-3; V gene: TRBV4-3
CDR3 DNA: TGCGCCAGCAGCTTGGGCATGGCAAAAGAGACCCAGTACTTC; CDR3 protein: CASSLGMAKETQYF; D gene: NA; clone size: NA; J gene: TRBJ2-5; V gene: TRBV5-1
CDR3 DNA: TGCGCCAGCAGCTTACAACCCACGAACACTGAAGCTTTCTTT; CDR3 protein: CASSLQPTNTEAFF; D gene: NA; clone size: few; J gene: TRBJ1-1; V gene: TRBV5-1
CDR3 DNA: TGTGCCAGCAGTTGGGACTACTTGGGAAACATTCAGTACTTC; CDR3 protein: CASSWDYLGNIQYF; D gene: TRBD2; clone size: NA; J gene: TRBJ2-4; V gene: TRBV2
CDR3 DNA: TGCGCCAGCAGGCCAAAATTTGGGACTAGGGGCCGCACAGATACGCAGTATTTT; CDR3 protein: CASRPKFGTRGRTDTQYF; D gene: TRBD2; clone size: NA; J gene: TRBJ2-3; V gene: TRBV4-1
CDR3 DNA: TGTGCCAGTTCACACCCAACGGGATTTCCCGGGGAGCTGTTTTTT; CDR3 protein: CASSHPTGFPGELFF; D gene: NA; clone size: NA; J gene: TRBJ2-2; V gene: TRBV19
CDR3 DNA: TGTGCCAGCAGCCATCAGGACGCCACAGATACGCAGTATTTT; CDR3 protein: CASSHQDATDTQYF; D gene: NA; clone size: many; J gene: TRBJ2-3; V gene: TRBV12-3/TRBV12-4
CDR3 DNA: TGTGCCAGCAGTCCACCCGGGACTAGTTTTTCCGAGCAGTACTTC; CDR3 protein: CASSPPGTSFSEQYF; D gene: TRBD2; clone size: few; J gene: TRBJ2-7; V gene: TRBV6-6
CDR3 DNA: TGCAGTGCTACCACAGGGGCGAGCACAGATACGCAGTATTTT; CDR3 protein: CSATTGASTDTQYF; D gene: TRBD1; clone size: few; J gene: TRBJ2-3; V gene: TRBV20-1
CDR3 DNA: TGCGCCAGCAGCTTGGGAACCGGGACAGGGATTCAGCCCCAGCATTTT; CDR3 protein: CASSLGTGTGIQPQHF; D gene: TRBD1; clone size: NA; J gene: TRBJ1-5; V gene: TRBV5-1
CDR3 DNA: TGTGCCAGCAGTACAGGACAGGGCCTACCCACAGATACGCAGTATTTT; CDR3 protein: CASSTGQGLPTDTQYF; D gene: TRBD1; clone size: few; J gene: TRBJ2-3; V gene: TRBV28
CDR3 DNA: TGTGCCAGCAGCGCCGGGACTCCCCGGGGAGAGCAGTTCTTC; CDR3 protein: CASSAGTPRGEQFF; D gene: NA; clone size: NA; J gene: TRBJ2-1; V gene: TRBV9
CDR3 DNA: TGTGCCAGCCAGTTGGGGCGCCGAAACAATGAGCAGTTCTTC; CDR3 protein: CASQLGRRNNEQFF; D gene: NA; clone size: few; J gene: TRBJ2-1; V gene: TRBV12-3/TRBV12-4